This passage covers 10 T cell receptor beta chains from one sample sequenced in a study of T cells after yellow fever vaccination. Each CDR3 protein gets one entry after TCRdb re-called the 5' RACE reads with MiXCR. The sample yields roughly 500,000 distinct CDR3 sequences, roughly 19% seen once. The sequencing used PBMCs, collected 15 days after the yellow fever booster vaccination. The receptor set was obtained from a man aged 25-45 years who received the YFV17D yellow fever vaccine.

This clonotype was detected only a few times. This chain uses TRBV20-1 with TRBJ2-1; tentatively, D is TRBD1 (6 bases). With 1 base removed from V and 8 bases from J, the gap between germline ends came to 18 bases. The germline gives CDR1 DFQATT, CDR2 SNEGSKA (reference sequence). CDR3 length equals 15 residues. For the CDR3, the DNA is TGCAGTGCTAGAGTTCCAGGGGAAGGCCGATATGAGCAGTTCTTC. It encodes CSARVPGEGRYEQFF.

CDR3 amino acids: CASSDFYEQFF. The CDR3, as DNA: TGTGCCAGCAGCGATTTCTATGAGCAGTTCTTC. The rearrangement uses TRBV5-6 and TRBJ2-1; D gene unclear. The ends were cut back, 4 bases at V and 8 bases at J, with 7 bases in the middle. CDR3 length: 11 amino acids. CDR1 and CDR2 (germline): SGHDT, YYEEEE.

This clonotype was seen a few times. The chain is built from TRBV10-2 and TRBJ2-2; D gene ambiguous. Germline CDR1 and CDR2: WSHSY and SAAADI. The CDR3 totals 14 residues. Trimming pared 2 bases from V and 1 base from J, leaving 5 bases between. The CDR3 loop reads CASSELGNTGELFF. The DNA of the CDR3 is TGCGCCAGCAGTGAGCTGGGGAACACCGGGGAGCTGTTTTTT.

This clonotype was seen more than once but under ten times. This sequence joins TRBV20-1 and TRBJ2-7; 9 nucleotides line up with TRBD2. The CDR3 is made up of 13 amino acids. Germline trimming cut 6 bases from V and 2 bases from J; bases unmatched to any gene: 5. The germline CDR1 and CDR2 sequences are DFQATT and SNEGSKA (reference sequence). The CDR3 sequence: CSARTSAAYEQYF. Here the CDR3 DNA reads TGCAGTGCGCGGACTAGCGCGGCCTACGAGCAGTACTTC.

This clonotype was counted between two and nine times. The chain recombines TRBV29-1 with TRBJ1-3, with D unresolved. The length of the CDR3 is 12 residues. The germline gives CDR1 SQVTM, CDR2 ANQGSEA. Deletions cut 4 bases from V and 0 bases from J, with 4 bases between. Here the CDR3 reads CSVGVSGNTIYF. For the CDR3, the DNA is TGCAGCGTTGGGGTCTCTGGAAACACCATATATTTT.

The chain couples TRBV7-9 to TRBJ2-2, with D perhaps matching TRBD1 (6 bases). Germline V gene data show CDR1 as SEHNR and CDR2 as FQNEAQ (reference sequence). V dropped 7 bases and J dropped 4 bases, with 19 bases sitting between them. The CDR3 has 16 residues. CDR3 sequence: CASTVGQGMVTGELFF. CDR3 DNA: TGTGCCAGCACCGTGGGTCAGGGGATGGTCACCGGGGAGCTGTTTTTT.

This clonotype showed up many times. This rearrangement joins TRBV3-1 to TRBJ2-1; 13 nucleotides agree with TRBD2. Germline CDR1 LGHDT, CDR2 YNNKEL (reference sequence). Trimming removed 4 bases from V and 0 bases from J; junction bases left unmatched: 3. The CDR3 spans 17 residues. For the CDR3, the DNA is TGTGCCAGCAGCCGACGGACTAGCGGGAGCTCCTACAATGAGCAGTTCTTC. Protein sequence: CASSRRTSGSSYNEQFF.

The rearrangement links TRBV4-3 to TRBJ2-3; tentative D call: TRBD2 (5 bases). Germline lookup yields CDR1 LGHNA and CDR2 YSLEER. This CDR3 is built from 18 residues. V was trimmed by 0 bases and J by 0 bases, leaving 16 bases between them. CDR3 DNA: TGCGCCAGCAGCCAAGACCTTCTGACTACCTCCAGCACAGATACGCAGTATTTT. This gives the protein CASSQDLLTTSSTDTQYF.

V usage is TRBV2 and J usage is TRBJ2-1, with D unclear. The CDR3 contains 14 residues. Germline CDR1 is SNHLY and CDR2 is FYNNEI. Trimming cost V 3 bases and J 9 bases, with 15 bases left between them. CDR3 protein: CASSDSWGVSEQFF. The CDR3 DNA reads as TGTGCCAGCAGTGATTCGTGGGGTGTATCTGAGCAGTTCTTC.

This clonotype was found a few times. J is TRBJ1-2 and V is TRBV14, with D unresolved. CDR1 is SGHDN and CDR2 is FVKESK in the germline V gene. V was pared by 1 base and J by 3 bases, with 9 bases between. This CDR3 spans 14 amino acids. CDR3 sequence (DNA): TGTGCCAGCAGCCAAGGCGGCGGATACTATGGCTACACCTTC. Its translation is CASSQGGGYYGYTF.